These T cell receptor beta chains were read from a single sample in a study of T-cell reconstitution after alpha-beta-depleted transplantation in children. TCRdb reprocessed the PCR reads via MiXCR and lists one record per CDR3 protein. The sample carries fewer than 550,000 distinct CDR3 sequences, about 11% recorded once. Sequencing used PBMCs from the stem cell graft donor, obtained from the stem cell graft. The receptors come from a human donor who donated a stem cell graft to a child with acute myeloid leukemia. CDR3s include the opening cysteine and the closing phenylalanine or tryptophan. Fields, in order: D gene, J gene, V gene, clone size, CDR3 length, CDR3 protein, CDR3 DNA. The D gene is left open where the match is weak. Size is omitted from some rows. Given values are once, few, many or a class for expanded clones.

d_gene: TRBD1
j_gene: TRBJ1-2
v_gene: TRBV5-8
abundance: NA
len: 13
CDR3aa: CASSATGDEGYTF
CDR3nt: TGTGCCAGCAGCGCCACAGGGGATGAGGGCTACACCTTC

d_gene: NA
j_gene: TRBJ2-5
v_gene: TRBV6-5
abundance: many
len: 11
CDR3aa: CASRTVETQYF
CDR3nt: TGTGCCAGCAGAACGGTGGAGACCCAGTACTTC

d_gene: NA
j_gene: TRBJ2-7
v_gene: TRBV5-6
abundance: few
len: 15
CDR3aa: CASSLLAAAVYEQYF
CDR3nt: TGTGCCAGCAGCTTGCTGGCCGCGGCGGTCTACGAGCAGTACTTC

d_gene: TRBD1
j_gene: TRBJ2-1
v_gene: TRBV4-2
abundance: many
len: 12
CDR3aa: CASSTGGDEQFF
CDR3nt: TGTGCCAGCAGTACAGGGGGCGATGAGCAGTTCTTC

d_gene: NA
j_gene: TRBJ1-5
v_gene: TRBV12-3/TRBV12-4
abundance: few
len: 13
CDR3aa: CASSFKQDQPQHF
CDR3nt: TGTGCCAGCAGTTTTAAACAGGATCAGCCCCAGCATTTT

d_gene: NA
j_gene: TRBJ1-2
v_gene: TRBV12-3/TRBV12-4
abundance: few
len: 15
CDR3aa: CASREYTGTRYGYTF
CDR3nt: TGTGCCAGCAGGGAATATACCGGGACCCGATATGGCTACACCTTC

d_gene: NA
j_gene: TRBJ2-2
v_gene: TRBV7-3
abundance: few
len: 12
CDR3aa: CASSPSDGELFF
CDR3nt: TGTGCCAGCAGCCCTTCCGATGGGGAGCTGTTTTTT

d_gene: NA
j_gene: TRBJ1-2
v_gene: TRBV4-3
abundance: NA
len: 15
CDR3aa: CASSQDLTGWFGYTF
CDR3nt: TGCGCCAGCAGCCAAGATCTGACAGGCTGGTTTGGCTACACCTTC

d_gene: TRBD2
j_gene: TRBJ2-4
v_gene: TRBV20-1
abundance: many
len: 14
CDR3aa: CSAPRTSGLNIQYF
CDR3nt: TGCAGTGCCCCCCGCACTAGCGGCCTAAACATTCAGTACTTC

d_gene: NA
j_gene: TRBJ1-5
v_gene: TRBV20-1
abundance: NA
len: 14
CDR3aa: CSASITGTNQPQHF
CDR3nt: TGCAGTGCTAGTATTACAGGGACCAATCAGCCCCAGCATTTT

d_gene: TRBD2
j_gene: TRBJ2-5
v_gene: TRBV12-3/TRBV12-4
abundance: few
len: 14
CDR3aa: CASSFEGGPPTQYF
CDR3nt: TGTGCCAGCAGTTTCGAGGGAGGGCCTCCGACCCAGTACTTC

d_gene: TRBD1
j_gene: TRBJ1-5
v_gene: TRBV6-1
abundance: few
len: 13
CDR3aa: CASSQGAGQPQHF
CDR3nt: TGTGCCAGCAGTCAGGGGGCGGGTCAGCCCCAGCATTTT

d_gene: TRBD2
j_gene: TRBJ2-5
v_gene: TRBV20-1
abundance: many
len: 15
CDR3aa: CSARELAGLQETQYF
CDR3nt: TGCAGTGCTAGAGAACTAGCGGGGTTGCAAGAGACCCAGTACTTC

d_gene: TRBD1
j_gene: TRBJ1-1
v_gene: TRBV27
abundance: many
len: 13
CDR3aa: CASSLTGGTEAFF
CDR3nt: TGCGCCAGCAGCTTGACAGGGGGCACTGAAGCTTTCTTT

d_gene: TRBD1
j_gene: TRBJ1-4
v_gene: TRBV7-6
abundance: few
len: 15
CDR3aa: CASSPPSGGNEKLFF
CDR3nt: TGTGCCAGCAGCCCCCCCTCAGGGGGTAATGAAAAACTGTTTTTT

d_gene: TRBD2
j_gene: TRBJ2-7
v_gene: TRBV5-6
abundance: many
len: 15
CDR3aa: CASSGGTSAYYEQYF
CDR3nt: TGTGCCAGCAGCGGTGGGACTAGCGCTTACTACGAGCAGTACTTC

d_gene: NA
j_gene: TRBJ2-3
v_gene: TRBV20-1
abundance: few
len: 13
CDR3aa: CSARAAGADTQYF
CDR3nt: TGCAGTGCTAGAGCGGCGGGGGCTGATACGCAGTATTTT

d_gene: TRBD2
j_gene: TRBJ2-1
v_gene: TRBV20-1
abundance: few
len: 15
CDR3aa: CSATTGTSSYNEQFF
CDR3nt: TGCAGTGCAACCACCGGGACTAGCTCCTACAATGAGCAGTTCTTC

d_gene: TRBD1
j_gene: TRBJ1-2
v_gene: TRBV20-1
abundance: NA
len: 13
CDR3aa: CSARGQGVGGYTF
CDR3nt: TGCAGTGCGCGGGGACAGGGAGTAGGTGGCTACACCTTC

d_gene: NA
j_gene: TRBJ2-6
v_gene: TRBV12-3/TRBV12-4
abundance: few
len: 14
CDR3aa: CASSLRVGANVLTF
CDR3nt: TGTGCCAGCAGTTTAAGGGTTGGGGCCAACGTCCTGACTTTC

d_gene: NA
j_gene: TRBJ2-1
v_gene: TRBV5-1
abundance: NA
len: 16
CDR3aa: CASSLAAGQAYNEQFF
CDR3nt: TGCGCCAGCAGCTTGGCCGCGGGCCAAGCTTACAATGAGCAGTTCTTC

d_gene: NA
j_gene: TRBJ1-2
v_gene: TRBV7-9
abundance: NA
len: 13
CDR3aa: CASSLGGGRGYTF
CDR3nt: TGTGCCAGCAGCCTGGGCGGGGGCCGTGGCTACACCTTC